These T cell receptor beta chains were read from a single sample in a study of blood T cells in healthy people across ages. TCRdb called the 5' RACE reads again in MiXCR, with one record for every CDR3 protein. Of 600,000 to 1,000,000 distinct CDR3 sequences listed, roughly 25% are singletons. The same data also went into a second study, on T cells of mothers and their children.

The sample consisted of blood. These receptor sequences come from a boy between 10 and 17 years old in good health. Both conserved end residues are part of each CDR3. Fields, in order: J gene, V gene, D gene, clone size, CDR3 DNA, CDR3 protein. A D gene is named only where the DNA matches it firmly. Expanded clones get a size class; other rows say once, few or many, or leave the size out.

j_call: TRBJ2-5; v_call: TRBV30; d_call: .; clone_size: .; cdr3_nt: TGTGCCTGGAAGATCGGGTCAGGGTGGGAGACCCAGTACTTC; cdr3_aa: CAWKIGSGWETQYF
j_call: TRBJ2-5; v_call: TRBV28; d_call: TRBD2; clone_size: .; cdr3_nt: TGTGCCAGCAGTCCGGTTGAGTTGCGGGGGGCCGGAGAGACCCAGTACTTC; cdr3_aa: CASSPVELRGAGETQYF
j_call: TRBJ2-1; v_call: TRBV7-9; d_call: .; clone_size: few; cdr3_nt: TGTGCCAGCAGCTTAGTCTCTCGTGCCTACGATGAGCAGTTCTTC; cdr3_aa: CASSLVSRAYDEQFF
j_call: TRBJ2-3; v_call: TRBV2; d_call: .; clone_size: few; cdr3_nt: TGTGCCAGCAGGGGGGACGGTGAATCCAATACGCAGTATTTT; cdr3_aa: CASRGDGESNTQYF
j_call: TRBJ2-5; v_call: TRBV4-3; d_call: .; clone_size: few; cdr3_nt: TGCGCCAGCAGCCAAGATCGGGCAGGGACAGAGACCCAGTACTTC; cdr3_aa: CASSQDRAGTETQYF
j_call: TRBJ2-1; v_call: TRBV20-1; d_call: .; clone_size: .; cdr3_nt: TGCAGTGCTAGAGATCTGTCGAGCTCCTACAATGAGCAGTTCTTC; cdr3_aa: CSARDLSSSYNEQFF
j_call: TRBJ2-3; v_call: TRBV2; d_call: .; clone_size: .; cdr3_nt: TGTGCCAGCAGTGAGCACGGGGGGCTCAGTGCAGATACGCAGTATTTT; cdr3_aa: CASSEHGGLSADTQYF
j_call: TRBJ2-7; v_call: TRBV7-3; d_call: .; clone_size: .; cdr3_nt: TGTGCCAGCAGCTTAAAGGGGGGGCAGTACGAGCAGTACTTC; cdr3_aa: CASSLKGGQYEQYF
j_call: TRBJ2-1; v_call: TRBV4-1; d_call: .; clone_size: few; cdr3_nt: TGCGCCAGCAGCCAAGGGCCCGGTTTGATTGAGCAGTTCTTC; cdr3_aa: CASSQGPGLIEQFF
j_call: TRBJ1-2; v_call: TRBV7-2; d_call: TRBD1; clone_size: .; cdr3_nt: TGTGCCAGCAGCTCCTGGACAGGGGGCAACTATGGCTACACCTTC; cdr3_aa: CASSSWTGGNYGYTF
j_call: TRBJ2-5; v_call: TRBV7-8; d_call: .; clone_size: .; cdr3_nt: TGTGCCAGCAGCTTATACGAGGGGCCCGGGGAGACCCAGTACTTC; cdr3_aa: CASSLYEGPGETQYF
j_call: TRBJ1-6; v_call: TRBV7-3; d_call: TRBD1; clone_size: .; cdr3_nt: TGTGCCAGCAGCCCCCACGGAGGCAGGGGGCAAATTGATTCACCCCTCCACTTT; cdr3_aa: CASSPHGGRGQIDSPLHF
j_call: TRBJ2-1; v_call: TRBV20-1; d_call: TRBD2; clone_size: .; cdr3_nt: TGCAGTGCTCCACGGACTAGCGGGAGTCTGGGGTACAATGAGCAGTTCTTC; cdr3_aa: CSAPRTSGSLGYNEQFF
j_call: TRBJ1-1; v_call: TRBV25-1; d_call: .; clone_size: few; cdr3_nt: TGTGCCAGCAGTCCTACACAGACCACTGAAGCTTTCTTT; cdr3_aa: CASSPTQTTEAFF
j_call: TRBJ1-1; v_call: TRBV29-1; d_call: .; clone_size: .; cdr3_nt: TGCAGCGTTGGGGGCACACTCGATGAAGCTTTCTTT; cdr3_aa: CSVGGTLDEAFF
j_call: TRBJ2-5; v_call: TRBV28; d_call: .; clone_size: .; cdr3_nt: TGTGCCAGCAACGGCCAGTACTTC; cdr3_aa: CASNGQYF
j_call: TRBJ2-7; v_call: TRBV24-1; d_call: TRBD1; clone_size: few; cdr3_nt: TGTGCCACCAGTGATTTCGGGACAGGGGGCAACGAGCAGTACTTC; cdr3_aa: CATSDFGTGGNEQYF
j_call: TRBJ2-7; v_call: TRBV5-1; d_call: .; clone_size: .; cdr3_nt: TGCGCCAGCTTCTCAGGGGTGCGCGAGCAGTACTTC; cdr3_aa: CASFSGVREQYF
j_call: TRBJ1-2; v_call: TRBV29-1; d_call: TRBD1; clone_size: few; cdr3_nt: TGCAGCGTTGACCGATGGACAGGGATTAACTATGGCTACACCTTC; cdr3_aa: CSVDRWTGINYGYTF
j_call: TRBJ2-2; v_call: TRBV24-1; d_call: .; clone_size: few; cdr3_nt: TGTGCCACCAGTGATCCTCCGACGGGGTCGAACACCGGGGAGCTGTTTTTT; cdr3_aa: CATSDPPTGSNTGELFF
j_call: TRBJ2-7; v_call: TRBV29-1; d_call: .; clone_size: few; cdr3_nt: TGCAGCGTTGAGATAGTTACCGGGGTCTCCGGGGATTACGAGCAGTACTTC; cdr3_aa: CSVEIVTGVSGDYEQYF
j_call: TRBJ2-7; v_call: TRBV28; d_call: .; clone_size: .; cdr3_nt: TGTGCCAGCAGTTTAACGAGGGCCCAGCAGTACTTC; cdr3_aa: CASSLTRAQQYF
j_call: TRBJ2-4; v_call: TRBV28; d_call: TRBD2; clone_size: .; cdr3_nt: TGTGCCAGCAGTACCCGGGGACTAGGCTTCGCCAAAAACATTCAGTACTTC; cdr3_aa: CASSTRGLGFAKNIQYF
j_call: TRBJ1-5; v_call: TRBV7-9; d_call: .; clone_size: .; cdr3_nt: TGTGCCAGCAGCTTAAACGGGGATCAGCCCCAGCATTTT; cdr3_aa: CASSLNGDQPQHF
j_call: TRBJ2-3; v_call: TRBV12-3/TRBV12-4; d_call: TRBD1; clone_size: few; cdr3_nt: TGTGCCAGCAGAGCCGGTGGGACAGGGTTTCAAGATACGCAGTATTTT; cdr3_aa: CASRAGGTGFQDTQYF
j_call: TRBJ1-2; v_call: TRBV18; d_call: .; clone_size: .; cdr3_nt: TGTGCCAGCTCACCACTGGGACTCTTGGGGTATGGCTACACCTTC; cdr3_aa: CASSPLGLLGYGYTF
j_call: TRBJ1-1; v_call: TRBV6-5; d_call: .; clone_size: few; cdr3_nt: TGTGCCAGCAGTAGGGGCCCGGGATTGAACACTGAAGCTTTCTTT; cdr3_aa: CASSRGPGLNTEAFF
j_call: TRBJ2-7; v_call: TRBV7-2; d_call: TRBD2; clone_size: .; cdr3_nt: TGTGCCAGCAGCTTAGCCGGGACTAGCGGATACGAGCAGTACTTC; cdr3_aa: CASSLAGTSGYEQYF
j_call: TRBJ2-2; v_call: TRBV20-1; d_call: .; clone_size: few; cdr3_nt: TGCAGTGCTAGACCCTGGGGCTCGGAGAACACCGGGGAGCTGTTTTTT; cdr3_aa: CSARPWGSENTGELFF
j_call: TRBJ1-1; v_call: TRBV4-1; d_call: TRBD1; clone_size: few; cdr3_nt: TGCGCCAGCAGCCAAGTCGGGACAGGGAGGCGGACTGAAGCTTTCTTT; cdr3_aa: CASSQVGTGRRTEAFF
j_call: TRBJ2-1; v_call: TRBV3-1; d_call: .; clone_size: .; cdr3_nt: TGTGCCAGCAGCCAAGTTTCGGGAGCGAGGAATGAGCAGTTCTTC; cdr3_aa: CASSQVSGARNEQFF
j_call: TRBJ2-5; v_call: TRBV7-9; d_call: TRBD1; clone_size: .; cdr3_nt: TGTGCCAGCAGCCCGTGGGACAGAAAAGAGACCCAGTACTTC; cdr3_aa: CASSPWDRKETQYF
j_call: TRBJ2-7; v_call: TRBV27; d_call: .; clone_size: .; cdr3_nt: TGTGCCAGCAGTCCCTCCACAGCGATCTACGAGCAGTACTTC; cdr3_aa: CASSPSTAIYEQYF
j_call: TRBJ2-4; v_call: TRBV7-2; d_call: .; clone_size: .; cdr3_nt: TGTGCCAGCAGCCCAGTAGGGGTTACGTCCCTCGCCAAAAACATTCAGTACTTC; cdr3_aa: CASSPVGVTSLAKNIQYF
j_call: TRBJ2-7; v_call: TRBV5-1; d_call: TRBD1; clone_size: .; cdr3_nt: TGCGCCAGCAGCCGAGGGGACAGCGCAACCTCCTACGAGCAGTACTTC; cdr3_aa: CASSRGDSATSYEQYF
j_call: TRBJ2-1; v_call: TRBV28; d_call: TRBD1; clone_size: few; cdr3_nt: TGTGCCAGCAGTCCCGGGACAGGGGGCGATCCCTACAATGAGCAGTTCTTC; cdr3_aa: CASSPGTGGDPYNEQFF
j_call: TRBJ1-5; v_call: TRBV24-1; d_call: TRBD1; clone_size: few; cdr3_nt: TGTGCCACCAGTGATTCGAACAGGACAGGGGGCAATCAGCCCCAGCATTTT; cdr3_aa: CATSDSNRTGGNQPQHF
j_call: TRBJ2-7; v_call: TRBV28; d_call: .; clone_size: .; cdr3_nt: TGTGCCAGCAGTTTAGGCTCGGACGGAGCTTTATCCTACGAGCAGTACTTC; cdr3_aa: CASSLGSDGALSYEQYF
j_call: TRBJ1-2; v_call: TRBV12-3/TRBV12-4; d_call: TRBD1; clone_size: .; cdr3_nt: TGTGCCAGCAGCCCCTTTCCAGGGGGCAGGTATGGCTACACCTTC; cdr3_aa: CASSPFPGGRYGYTF
j_call: TRBJ2-5; v_call: TRBV7-2; d_call: TRBD1; clone_size: .; cdr3_nt: TGTGCCAGCAGGACGACAGGGGGCGGGCAGACCCAGTACTTC; cdr3_aa: CASRTTGGGQTQYF
j_call: TRBJ2-5; v_call: TRBV20-1; d_call: TRBD2; clone_size: few; cdr3_nt: TGCAGTGCTTGTTTAGCGGGAGTGATAGAGACCCAGTACTTC; cdr3_aa: CSACLAGVIETQYF
j_call: TRBJ1-4; v_call: TRBV6-1; d_call: TRBD1; clone_size: few; cdr3_nt: TGTGCCAGCAGGTTAGGACAGGCGTCTAATGAAAAACTGTTTTTT; cdr3_aa: CASRLGQASNEKLFF
j_call: TRBJ1-4; v_call: TRBV6-1; d_call: TRBD1; clone_size: .; cdr3_nt: TGTGCCAGCAGTGAAGTGACAGGGGGCGATGCTAATGAAAAACTGTTTTTT; cdr3_aa: CASSEVTGGDANEKLFF